This T cell receptor (beta chain) was captured in a study of cytomegalovirus exposure and HLA in healthy donors. Notes on the study in general: Later analysis showed TCR association rates varying by HLA locus, highest for DRB1 and lowest for HLA-C. An ancestry cluster, one associated with Asian ancestry, reportedly showed fewer N-insertions than the 666-donor mean in a later analysis. Presence/absence analyses assumed roughly uniform sequencing depth across donors, which may not hold.

Vbeta (60) and Jbeta (13) primers were used in the PCR. Original handling: In a later analysis, 75 million to 85 million unique TCR beta chains included roughly 11 million shared by two or more donors. Sequencing was performed with immunoSEQ multiplex PCR; in TCRdb, only in-frame clones are kept and a portion is missing. V and J calls and clone size are those listed in that table; D and trimming were worked out from the DNA. There are roughly 73,000 clones in the sample, with roughly 7.4% held by the top ten. Regarding this clone: No antigen is known for it.

The TCR originated in a female donor in good health and CMV-seropositive. The sequencing sample was made of PBMCs.

The CDR3: CASSVGLRANTGELFF. The CDR3 DNA reads as TGTGCCAGCAGCGTAGGTCTGCGGGCCAACACCGGGGAGCTGTTTTTT. The genes are TRBV9 and TRBJ2-2; a possible D gene is TRBD2 (5 bases). Trimming pared 0 bases from V and 2 bases from J, leaving 11 bases between. The CDR3 has 16 amino acids. The V gene's germline CDR1 is SGDLS and CDR2 YYNGEE. Full variable domain (missing parts from reference TRBV9 and TRBJ2-2): DSGVTQTPKHLITATGQRVTLRCSPRSGDLSVYWYQQSLDQGLQFLIQYYNGEERAKGNILERFSAQQFPDLHSELNLSSLELGDSALYFCASSVGLRANTGELFFGEGSRLTVL.